These T cell receptor beta chains were read from a single sample in a study of blood T cell repertoires in COVID-19. Here immunoSEQ multiplex PCR was the method, and the copy in TCRdb shows in-frame clones only, minus some. The table records roughly 80,000 clones, 80% to 90% of them present only once. Sequencing was carried out using peripheral blood. The origin of the receptors is a man in his forties or fifties with active COVID-19. The CDR3 runs from the conserved cysteine through the conserved F or W. Fields, in order: clone size, J gene, V gene, D gene, CDR3 protein, CDR3 DNA. D genes are given only for firm matches. Clone size is given for some rows only: seen once, a few or many times, or a class if the clone is expanded.

abundance: few
j_gene: TRBJ2-7
v_gene: TRBV19
d_gene: TRBD1
CDR3aa: CASRTGTSSEQYF
CDR3nt: TGTGCCAGTAGGACAGGGACCTCGAGCGAGCAGTACTTC

abundance: -
j_gene: TRBJ2-1
v_gene: TRBV29-1
d_gene: -
CDR3aa: CSVEDAGPSSYNEQFF
CDR3nt: TGCAGCGTTGAAGATGCAGGGCCGAGCTCCTACAATGAGCAGTTCTTC

abundance: -
j_gene: TRBJ2-2
v_gene: TRBV4-3
d_gene: TRBD2
CDR3aa: CASSQEWREGLAGELFF
CDR3nt: TGCGCCAGCAGCCAAGAGTGGCGGGAGGGCCTTGCCGGGGAGCTGTTTTTT

abundance: -
j_gene: TRBJ2-3
v_gene: TRBV4-1
d_gene: TRBD2
CDR3aa: CASSQESVAGGRTDTQYF
CDR3nt: TGCGCCAGCAGCCAAGAGTCCGTAGCGGGAGGACGCACAGATACGCAGTATTTT

abundance: -
j_gene: TRBJ1-2
v_gene: TRBV5-5
d_gene: TRBD1
CDR3aa: CASSAPNIQGANYGYTF
CDR3nt: TGTGCCAGCAGCGCTCCTAATATACAGGGGGCAAACTATGGCTACACCTTC

abundance: -
j_gene: TRBJ2-1
v_gene: TRBV3-1/TRBV3-2
d_gene: TRBD2
CDR3aa: CASSRRVSSGEQFF
CDR3nt: TGTGCCAGCAGCCGCCGGGTCTCTAGCGGTGAGCAGTTCTTC

abundance: -
j_gene: TRBJ1-1
v_gene: TRBV4-1
d_gene: -
CDR3aa: CASSHNPRNTEAFF
CDR3nt: TGCGCCAGCAGCCATAACCCCAGAAACACTGAAGCTTTCTTT

abundance: -
j_gene: TRBJ2-6
v_gene: TRBV25-1
d_gene: -
CDR3aa: CASRTGAGANVLTF
CDR3nt: TGTGCCAGCAGGACGGGTGCAGGGGCCAACGTCCTGACTTTC

abundance: -
j_gene: TRBJ2-1
v_gene: TRBV27
d_gene: TRBD1
CDR3aa: CASTPAGGSGNEQFF
CDR3nt: TGTGCCAGCACCCCGGCAGGGGGAAGCGGCAATGAGCAGTTCTTC

abundance: -
j_gene: TRBJ1-3
v_gene: TRBV19
d_gene: TRBD1
CDR3aa: CASSTGQVAGNTIYF
CDR3nt: TGTGCCAGTAGTACCGGACAGGTTGCTGGAAACACCATATATTTT

abundance: few
j_gene: TRBJ2-5
v_gene: TRBV14
d_gene: TRBD1
CDR3aa: CASSQDRGLKSTQYF
CDR3nt: TGTGCCAGCAGCCAAGACAGGGGGCTGAAGTCGACCCAGTACTTC

abundance: -
j_gene: TRBJ1-1
v_gene: TRBV3-1/TRBV3-2
d_gene: -
CDR3aa: CASSQRGGRAEAFF
CDR3nt: TGTGCCAGCAGCCAGCGGGGGGGGCGGGCTGAAGCTTTCTTT

abundance: -
j_gene: TRBJ2-7
v_gene: TRBV7-9
d_gene: TRBD2
CDR3aa: CASSLSGGYEQYF
CDR3nt: TGTGCCAGCAGCTTATCGGGGGGCTACGAGCAGTACTTC

abundance: -
j_gene: TRBJ2-5
v_gene: TRBV7-9
d_gene: TRBD1
CDR3aa: CASSSASGQLQETQYF
CDR3nt: TGTGCCAGCAGCTCCGCCTCGGGACAGCTGCAAGAGACCCAGTACTTC

abundance: -
j_gene: TRBJ2-5
v_gene: TRBV5-1
d_gene: -
CDR3aa: CASSPSGVGETQYF
CDR3nt: TGCGCCAGCAGCCCATCAGGGGTGGGGGAGACCCAGTACTTC

abundance: -
j_gene: TRBJ2-2
v_gene: TRBV2
d_gene: -
CDR3aa: CASMAGNTGELFF
CDR3nt: TGTGCCAGCATGGCGGGGAACACCGGGGAGCTGTTTTTT

abundance: -
j_gene: TRBJ2-7
v_gene: TRBV12-3/TRBV12-4
d_gene: -
CDR3aa: CASSLGSHEQYF
CDR3nt: TGTGCCAGCAGTTTAGGAAGCCACGAGCAGTACTTC

abundance: -
j_gene: TRBJ2-2
v_gene: TRBV7-2
d_gene: TRBD2
CDR3aa: CASLFGGAEAGELFF
CDR3nt: TGTGCCAGCCTATTCGGGGGGGCCGAAGCCGGGGAGCTGTTTTTT

abundance: -
j_gene: TRBJ1-1
v_gene: TRBV16
d_gene: TRBD1
CDR3aa: CASSGQGGGTEAFF
CDR3nt: TGTGCCAGCAGCGGACAGGGCGGGGGCACTGAAGCTTTCTTT

abundance: -
j_gene: TRBJ2-2
v_gene: TRBV5-4
d_gene: TRBD2
CDR3aa: CASRVAGGPKNTGELFF
CDR3nt: TGTGCCAGCAGGGTAGCGGGAGGACCCAAAAACACCGGGGAGCTGTTTTTT

abundance: -
j_gene: TRBJ1-5
v_gene: TRBV28
d_gene: -
CDR3aa: CASSFPIEPQHF
CDR3nt: TGTGCCAGCAGTTTTCCTATCGAGCCCCAGCATTTT

abundance: -
j_gene: TRBJ2-1
v_gene: TRBV9
d_gene: TRBD2
CDR3aa: CASSVSSRGSYNEQFF
CDR3nt: TGTGCCAGCAGCGTCTCTTCGCGGGGGTCCTACAATGAGCAGTTCTTC

abundance: -
j_gene: TRBJ2-2
v_gene: TRBV28
d_gene: -
CDR3aa: CASSLFDTGELFF
CDR3nt: TGTGCCAGCAGTTTGTTCGACACCGGGGAGCTGTTTTTT

abundance: -
j_gene: TRBJ2-1
v_gene: TRBV5-8
d_gene: -
CDR3aa: CASSRAHEQFF
CDR3nt: TGTGCCAGCAGCCGAGCTCATGAGCAGTTCTTC

abundance: -
j_gene: TRBJ1-1
v_gene: TRBV30
d_gene: -
CDR3aa: CAWSVGVGTEAFF
CDR3nt: TGTGCCTGGAGTGTCGGAGTCGGGACTGAAGCTTTCTTT

abundance: -
j_gene: TRBJ1-4
v_gene: TRBV28
d_gene: -
CDR3aa: CASSGQLREKLFF
CDR3nt: TGTGCCAGCAGTGGCCAACTGAGGGAAAAACTGTTTTTT

abundance: few
j_gene: TRBJ1-2
v_gene: TRBV7-3
d_gene: TRBD1
CDR3aa: CASSHRTGADGYTF
CDR3nt: TGTGCCAGCAGCCATCGGACAGGGGCGGATGGCTACACCTTC

abundance: -
j_gene: TRBJ1-3
v_gene: TRBV2
d_gene: TRBD1
CDR3aa: CASTLLRGKGNTIYF
CDR3nt: TGTGCCAGCACGTTACTCAGGGGGAAAGGAAACACCATATATTTT

abundance: -
j_gene: TRBJ2-1
v_gene: TRBV9
d_gene: TRBD1
CDR3aa: CASSTGQGIYNEQFF
CDR3nt: TGTGCCAGCAGCACCGGACAGGGGATCTACAATGAGCAGTTCTTC

abundance: once
j_gene: TRBJ1-2
v_gene: TRBV6-5
d_gene: TRBD1
CDR3aa: CASSYTGQGAGYTF
CDR3nt: TGTGCCAGCAGTTACACGGGACAGGGTGCTGGCTACACCTTC

abundance: -
j_gene: TRBJ1-1
v_gene: TRBV28
d_gene: -
CDR3aa: CASTPGGGNTEAFF
CDR3nt: TGTGCCAGCACCCCGGGAGGCGGGAACACTGAAGCTTTCTTT

abundance: -
j_gene: TRBJ2-1
v_gene: TRBV7-3
d_gene: TRBD1
CDR3aa: CASSLGGTGVDEQFF
CDR3nt: TGTGCCAGCAGCTTAGGAGGGACAGGGGTAGATGAGCAGTTCTTC

abundance: -
j_gene: TRBJ1-2
v_gene: TRBV15
d_gene: TRBD1
CDR3aa: CASLGQDSNYGYTF
CDR3nt: TGTGCCAGCTTGGGACAGGATTCTAACTATGGCTACACCTTC

abundance: -
j_gene: TRBJ2-3
v_gene: TRBV2
d_gene: -
CDR3aa: CATRELPHTDTQYF
CDR3nt: TGTGCCACCCGGGAGCTACCTCACACAGATACGCAGTATTTT

abundance: -
j_gene: TRBJ2-7
v_gene: TRBV6-2/TRBV6-3
d_gene: -
CDR3aa: CASSYSEGARYEQYF
CDR3nt: TGTGCCAGCAGTTACTCGGAGGGGGCGCGATACGAGCAGTACTTC

abundance: -
j_gene: TRBJ2-1
v_gene: TRBV5-6
d_gene: -
CDR3aa: CASSWGRGSYNEQFF
CDR3nt: TGTGCCAGCAGCTGGGGAAGGGGATCCTACAATGAGCAGTTCTTC

abundance: -
j_gene: TRBJ2-2
v_gene: TRBV9
d_gene: -
CDR3aa: CASSVVTNTGELFF
CDR3nt: TGTGCCAGCAGCGTTGTCACAAACACCGGGGAGCTGTTTTTT

abundance: once
j_gene: TRBJ1-1
v_gene: TRBV18
d_gene: -
CDR3aa: CASSPAQQAMNTEAFF
CDR3nt: TGTGCCAGCTCACCAGCTCAACAGGCGATGAACACTGAAGCTTTCTTT

abundance: -
j_gene: TRBJ1-1
v_gene: TRBV27
d_gene: -
CDR3aa: CASSRGWNTEAFF
CDR3nt: TGTGCCAGCAGCCGGGGGTGGAACACTGAAGCTTTCTTT

abundance: -
j_gene: TRBJ2-5
v_gene: TRBV6-6
d_gene: TRBD2
CDR3aa: CASRRGTSGRRMGETQYF
CDR3nt: TGTGCCAGCAGACGAGGGACTAGCGGGAGGCGTATGGGAGAGACCCAGTACTTC

abundance: -
j_gene: TRBJ2-7
v_gene: TRBV2
d_gene: -
CDR3aa: CASRLGTDSYEQYF
CDR3nt: TGTGCCAGCAGACTCGGGACTGATTCCTACGAGCAGTACTTC

abundance: -
j_gene: TRBJ2-5
v_gene: TRBV7-2
d_gene: TRBD2
CDR3aa: CASSLSPSGEETQYF
CDR3nt: TGTGCCAGCAGCTTATCTCCTAGCGGGGAAGAGACCCAGTACTTC

abundance: -
j_gene: TRBJ2-1
v_gene: TRBV5-1
d_gene: TRBD1
CDR3aa: CASSGGTGLGEQFF
CDR3nt: TGCGCCAGCAGCGGAGGGACAGGCCTCGGTGAGCAGTTCTTC

abundance: -
j_gene: TRBJ1-4
v_gene: TRBV18
d_gene: -
CDR3aa: CASSPPQTNEKLFF
CDR3nt: TGTGCCAGCTCACCACCTCAGACTAATGAAAAACTGTTTTTT

abundance: few
j_gene: TRBJ1-2
v_gene: TRBV9
d_gene: -
CDR3aa: CASSFRDTFNYGYTF
CDR3nt: TGTGCCAGCAGCTTCCGGGACACCTTTAACTATGGCTACACCTTC

abundance: -
j_gene: TRBJ2-1
v_gene: TRBV4-3
d_gene: -
CDR3aa: CASSQFMSGGSYNEQFF
CDR3nt: TGCGCCAGCAGCCAATTTATGTCCGGGGGCTCCTACAATGAGCAGTTCTTC

abundance: -
j_gene: TRBJ1-5
v_gene: TRBV4-1
d_gene: TRBD1
CDR3aa: CASSPGQGSNQPQHF
CDR3nt: TGCGCCAGCAGCCCAGGACAGGGGAGCAATCAGCCCCAGCATTTT

abundance: -
j_gene: TRBJ1-2
v_gene: TRBV18
d_gene: TRBD1
CDR3aa: CASSPRWRGQGFAGDYGYTF
CDR3nt: TGTGCCAGCTCACCAAGGTGGAGGGGACAGGGTTTCGCGGGTGACTATGGCTACACCTTC

abundance: -
j_gene: TRBJ1-1
v_gene: TRBV6-2/TRBV6-3
d_gene: -
CDR3aa: CASSYASFGVRWAFF
CDR3nt: TGTGCCAGCAGTTATGCCAGTTTTGGAGTCCGGTGGGCTTTCTTT

abundance: -
j_gene: TRBJ1-1
v_gene: TRBV29-1
d_gene: -
CDR3aa: CSVEGHSNTEAFF
CDR3nt: TGCAGCGTTGAGGGACACTCGAACACTGAAGCTTTCTTT

abundance: -
j_gene: TRBJ2-3
v_gene: TRBV28
d_gene: TRBD2
CDR3aa: CASSSLGGMADTQYF
CDR3nt: TGTGCCAGCAGTTCGCTGGGGGGGATGGCAGATACGCAGTATTTT

abundance: -
j_gene: TRBJ2-3
v_gene: TRBV19
d_gene: -
CDR3aa: CASSPQGDTQYF
CDR3nt: TGTGCCAGTAGTCCACAGGGAGATACGCAGTATTTT

abundance: -
j_gene: TRBJ1-1
v_gene: TRBV28
d_gene: -
CDR3aa: CASSLTGNTEAFF
CDR3nt: TGTGCCAGCAGTTTAACCGGGAACACTGAAGCTTTCTTT

abundance: -
j_gene: TRBJ2-5
v_gene: TRBV28
d_gene: TRBD2
CDR3aa: CASSAGGRETQYF
CDR3nt: TGTGCCAGCAGCGCGGGGGGTCGAGAGACCCAGTACTTC

abundance: -
j_gene: TRBJ2-1
v_gene: TRBV29-1
d_gene: -
CDR3aa: CSGTLGAVRNNEQFF
CDR3nt: TGCAGCGGAACCTTAGGGGCAGTGCGTAACAATGAGCAGTTCTTC

abundance: -
j_gene: TRBJ2-3
v_gene: TRBV6-6
d_gene: TRBD2
CDR3aa: CASMRGVGDTQYF
CDR3nt: TGTGCCAGCATGCGGGGGGTGGGAGATACGCAGTATTTT

abundance: -
j_gene: TRBJ2-3
v_gene: TRBV6-1
d_gene: TRBD2
CDR3aa: CASSEMVTSGGSTDTQYF
CDR3nt: TGTGCCAGCAGTGAAATGGTGACTAGCGGGGGGAGCACAGATACGCAGTATTTT

abundance: once
j_gene: TRBJ2-5
v_gene: TRBV19
d_gene: TRBD1
CDR3aa: CASSPGTGSETQYF
CDR3nt: TGTGCCAGTAGTCCCGGGACAGGATCGGAGACCCAGTACTTC

abundance: -
j_gene: TRBJ1-5
v_gene: TRBV28
d_gene: TRBD1
CDR3aa: CASSFEGTGGGNQPQHF
CDR3nt: TGTGCCAGCAGTTTCGAAGGGACAGGGGGAGGAAATCAGCCCCAGCATTTT